This T cell receptor beta chain appears in the sequencing data of a study of T cell repertoires in cytomegalovirus infection (dated by TCRdb to between 2018 and 2020). Looking at the study overall: Alongside well-studied HLA-B-restricted epitopes, the peptide stimulations were aimed at recently identified HLA-C-restricted CMV epitopes, whose presentation resists viral immunomodulation. Because public TCR beta signatures pointed to carriage of CMV infection together with the matching HLA type, the HLA type of each donor mattered for the analysis. The full study reports these points: Cumulative frequency of public TCR beta family members discriminated carriers of CMV infection plus the relevant HLA type in this cohort and an independent roughly 320-donor cohort. The ex vivo response was dominated by HLA-C-restricted CMV-specific TCR beta clonotypes, which also provided the single most frequent clonotype in two of eight donors.

The data were produced on an Illumina HiSeq 1500. In-frame beta chains were kept once TCRdb had trimmed the public reads at Q25 with fastp and called clones with MiXCR. CDR3 protein duplicates are merged, each entry listing the most common genes and DNA. Within this sample are 550,000 to 700,000 distinct CDR3 sequences, with approximately 40% of them counted one time only. Around 50% of the sample lies in the top ten. For this clonotype: Its antigen is still unknown. No much larger clone is present one base from it, and per-base qualities are unavailable.

The treatment or condition label, as the study defines it: in vitro stimulation with specific CMV peptide epitopes to enrich CMV-specific T cells. CDR1 is given as SGHTA and CDR2 as FQGNSA, both from the germline V gene. The V end loses 1 base and the J end loses 7 bases, and a stretch of 17 bases separates them. Inclusive of the bounding cysteine and phenylalanine, the CDR3 is 16 residues long. Of the read, only the CDR3 DNA is kept; its 48 bases are in frame from base 1. This material consisted of cultured PBMCs, taken from culture after CMV antigen stimulation. Here the chain combines TRBV7-2 and TRBJ2-1; TRBD2 is a possible D gene, resting on 7 matching bases. The TCR originated in a human donor in good health (CMV status not recorded). Some clones in this sample may be carry-over from other donors' samples. The sequence in DNA is TGTGCCAGCAGCTTAGTTGGCGGGGGCGTTGGGAATGAGCAGTTCTTC. The encoded protein is CASSLVGGGVGNEQFF.